The clone carrying this T cell receptor beta chain was picked up a small number of times. The CDR3 is made up of 13 amino acids. Germline lookup yields CDR1 SEHNR and CDR2 FQNEAQ (reference sequence). Trimming removed 5 bases at V and 6 bases at J, with 14 bases between. Sequenced by immunoSEQ multiplex PCR; TCRdb stores in-frame clones only, minus some. The data contain some 120,000 clones, just under 95% of them seen just once; the ten biggest clones take up less than 4.5%. The record originates from a study of control samples from healthy donors and cancer patients. The receptor was derived from a man aged 25 to 40 in good health. V usage is TRBV7-9 and J usage is TRBJ2-7; a weak D match, TRBD2 (5 bases). The material sequenced was blood. The CDR3 bases are TGTGCCAGCAGCCTGGTGATGAGCGGCGAGCAGTACTTC. Translated: CASSLVMSGEQYF.